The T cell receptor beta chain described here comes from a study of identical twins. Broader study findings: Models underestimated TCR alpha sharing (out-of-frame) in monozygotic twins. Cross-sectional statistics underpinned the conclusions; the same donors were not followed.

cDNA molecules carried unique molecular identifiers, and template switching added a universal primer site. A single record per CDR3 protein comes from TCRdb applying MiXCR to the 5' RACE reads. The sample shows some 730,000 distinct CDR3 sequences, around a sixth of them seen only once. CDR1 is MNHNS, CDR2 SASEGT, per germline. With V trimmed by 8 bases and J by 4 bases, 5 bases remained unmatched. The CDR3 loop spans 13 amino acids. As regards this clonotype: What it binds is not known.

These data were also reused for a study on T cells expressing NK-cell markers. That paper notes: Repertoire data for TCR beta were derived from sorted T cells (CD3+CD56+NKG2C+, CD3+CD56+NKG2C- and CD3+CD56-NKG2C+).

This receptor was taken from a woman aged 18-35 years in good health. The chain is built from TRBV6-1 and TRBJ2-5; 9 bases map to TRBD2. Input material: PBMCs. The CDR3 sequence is CASCISGRETQYF. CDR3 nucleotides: TGTGCCAGCTGTATTAGCGGGAGAGAGACCCAGTACTTC.